The 14 T cell receptor beta chains below come from one sample, sequenced in a study of blood T cell repertoires in COVID-19. The assay was immunoSEQ multiplex PCR, and TCRdb's table has in-frame clones only and misses some. The sample shows approximately 70,000 clones, around 80% of them seen only once. Specimen: peripheral blood. The receptors originated from a woman older than 75 with acute or convalescent COVID-19.

This clone has a handful of counts. The chain employs TRBV28 and TRBJ1-4; 7 nucleotides align to TRBD1. The V gene's germline CDR1 is MDHEN and CDR2 SYDVKM. The CDR3 spans 14 residues. The junction had 9 bases not matched to a gene; V was cut back by 6 bases and J by 8 bases. As DNA, the CDR3 is TGTGCCAGCAGCACCGGACAGGCTCGGGAAAAACTGTTTTTT. It translates to CASSTGQAREKLFF.

This rearrangement joins TRBV10-3 to TRBJ2-7, with D possibly TRBD1 on 5 matching bases. There are 16 residues in the CDR3. Germline V gene lookup returns CDR1 ENHRY and CDR2 SYGVKD. V lost 0 bases and J 3 bases, leaving 15 bases between the germline ends. CDR3 residues: CAISESRLQAHYEQYF. Here the CDR3 DNA reads TGTGCCATCAGTGAGTCGAGGCTACAGGCTCACTACGAGCAGTACTTC.

J is TRBJ2-2 and V is TRBV29-1; 10 bases align to TRBD2. The germline CDR1 and CDR2 sequences are SQVTM and ANQGSEA. There are 15 residues in the CDR3. With 4 bases clipped from V and 8 bases from J, the junction kept 10 bases outside the gene matches. DNA for the CDR3: TGCAGCGTTGTCCTAGCGGGAGATTCGTTGGGGGAGCTGTTTTTT. Translation: CSVVLAGDSLGELFF.

This clone was seen just once. This chain uses TRBV7-2 with TRBJ2-3; 9 bases align to TRBD2. This CDR3 spans 18 amino acids. Germline trimming cut 2 bases from V and 8 bases from J; bases unmatched to any gene: 17. The V gene's germline CDR1 is SGHTA and CDR2 FQGNSA. CDR3: CASSLRGASGTHPATQYF. DNA of the CDR3: TGTGCCAGCAGCTTACGGGGGGCTAGCGGGACGCATCCAGCTACGCAGTATTTT.

The V call is TRBV7-2, the J call TRBJ2-1; 10 bases are a match to TRBD1. The CDR3 totals 15 residues. With 5 bases clipped from V and 1 base from J, the junction kept 2 bases outside the gene matches. Germline V gene sequence: CDR1 SGHTA, CDR2 FQGNSA. The DNA of the CDR3 is TGTGCCAGCAGCCCGGGACAGGGGTCCTACAATGAGCAGTTCTTC. This codes for CASSPGQGSYNEQFF.

The chain recombines TRBV19 with TRBJ1-2; 8 bases fit TRBD1. This CDR3 is 14 amino acids long. V gave up 7 bases and J gave up 1 base; unmatched junction bases: 5. Germline lookup yields CDR1 LNHDA and CDR2 SQIVND (reference sequence). The DNA of the CDR3 is TGTGCCAGTAATCCAGGGGGCAGTAACTATGGCTACACCTTC. It translates to CASNPGGSNYGYTF.

This sequence joins TRBV13 and TRBJ2-1; D not resolved. Trimming took 4 bases from V and 0 from J, leaving 4 bases between them. Germline loops: CDR1 PRHDT, CDR2 FYEKMQ (reference sequence). This CDR3 region has 13 residues. The CDR3 sequence: CASSSFSYNEQFF. As DNA, the CDR3 is TGTGCCAGCAGCTCTTTCTCCTACAATGAGCAGTTCTTC.

J is TRBJ1-5 and V is TRBV5-8, with D possibly being TRBD1 (5 bases). V lost 5 bases, J lost 0 bases, and 15 bases lay in between. The CDR3 extends over 16 amino acids. Looked up from germline, CDR1 is SGHTS and CDR2 is YDEGEE. CDR3 residues: CASRRLWGDSNQPQHF. The DNA for the CDR3 is TGTGCCAGCAGACGACTCTGGGGGGATAGCAATCAGCCCCAGCATTTT.

The chain joins TRBV9 to TRBJ2-7, with TRBD2 matching over 9 bases. Germline-derived CDR1 and CDR2 are SGDLS and YYNGEE. CDR3 length: 17 residues. Unmatched junction bases numbered 10, after V lost 2 bases and J lost 1 base. The DNA for the CDR3 is TGTGCCAGCAGCGTGGGGTTAGCGGGAGAATGGTCCTACGAGCAGTACTTC. This gives the protein CASSVGLAGEWSYEQYF.

This rearrangement joins TRBV19 to TRBJ2-1; TRBD2 matches at 7 bases. This CDR3 is 14 amino acids long. CDR1 and CDR2 (germline): LNHDA, SQIVND (reference sequence). The J segment lost 6 bases and the V segment lost 5 bases, leaving 7 bases of the junction unmatched. This CDR3 is CASSVKRDPNEQFF. DNA for the CDR3: TGTGCCAGTAGTGTCAAGCGGGACCCCAATGAGCAGTTCTTC.

This clone was recorded many times. The chain carries TRBV2 and TRBJ1-4, with 7 bases identical to TRBD1. CDR1 is SNHLY, CDR2 FYNNEI, per germline. Trimming cost V 5 bases and J 6 bases; bases outside gene matches: 6. The length of the CDR3 is 14 residues. The CDR3 loop is CASSRQGRDEKLFF. The CDR3 nucleotides read TGTGCCAGCAGTCGACAGGGAAGGGATGAAAAACTGTTTTTT.

The rearrangement joins TRBV15 to TRBJ2-1, with unresolved D. V was pared by 5 bases and J by 8 bases, with 16 bases between. The germline V gene has CDR1 LNHNV and CDR2 YYDKDF (reference sequence). The CDR3 is made up of 14 amino acids. The CDR3 is CATSPLGPGYEQFF. The DNA for the CDR3 is TGTGCCACCAGCCCCCTAGGTCCCGGCTATGAGCAGTTCTTC.

For the CDR3, the DNA is TGTGCCAGCAGCTTGGACAGGACTCTAAACACCGGGGAGCTGTTTTTT. Amino acids: CASSLDRTLNTGELFF. The chain carries TRBV13 and TRBJ2-2, with 7 bases that match TRBD1. The V gene end was trimmed by 3 bases and the J gene end by 2 bases; junction bases not matched to a gene: 6. This CDR3 has 16 amino acids. Germline V gives CDR1 PRHDT, CDR2 FYEKMQ (reference sequence).

The rearrangement links TRBV7-6 to TRBJ2-1, with a tentative D call TRBD2 (7 bases). Trimming cost V 4 bases and J 2 bases, with 15 bases left between them. The germline CDR1 and CDR2 sequences are SGHVS and FNYEAQ. This CDR3 contains 16 residues. CDR3 nucleotide sequence: TGTGCCAGCAGCTCGGGGGGACAAAGTACCTACAATGAGCAGTTCTTC. Its protein product is CASSSGGQSTYNEQFF. Full variable domain (missing parts from reference TRBV7-6 and TRBJ2-1): GAGVSQSPRYKVTKRGQDVALRCDPISGHVSLYWYRQALGQGPEFLTYFNYEAQQDKSGLPNDRFSAERPEGSISTLTIQRTEQRDSAMYRCASSSGGQSTYNEQFFGPGTRLTVL.